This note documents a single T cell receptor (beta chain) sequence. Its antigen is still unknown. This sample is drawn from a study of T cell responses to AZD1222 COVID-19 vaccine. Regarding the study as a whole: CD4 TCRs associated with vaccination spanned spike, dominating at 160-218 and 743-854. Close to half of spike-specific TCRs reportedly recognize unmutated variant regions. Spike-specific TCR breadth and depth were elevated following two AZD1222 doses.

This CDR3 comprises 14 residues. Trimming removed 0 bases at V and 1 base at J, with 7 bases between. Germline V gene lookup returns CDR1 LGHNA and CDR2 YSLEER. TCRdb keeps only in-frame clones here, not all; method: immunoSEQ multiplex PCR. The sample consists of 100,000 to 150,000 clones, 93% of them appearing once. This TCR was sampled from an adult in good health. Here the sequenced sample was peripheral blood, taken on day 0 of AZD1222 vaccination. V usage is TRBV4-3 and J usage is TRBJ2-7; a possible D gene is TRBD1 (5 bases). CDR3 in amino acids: CASSQDDSSYEQYF. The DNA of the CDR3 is TGCGCCAGCAGCCAAGATGACAGTTCCTACGAGCAGTACTTC.